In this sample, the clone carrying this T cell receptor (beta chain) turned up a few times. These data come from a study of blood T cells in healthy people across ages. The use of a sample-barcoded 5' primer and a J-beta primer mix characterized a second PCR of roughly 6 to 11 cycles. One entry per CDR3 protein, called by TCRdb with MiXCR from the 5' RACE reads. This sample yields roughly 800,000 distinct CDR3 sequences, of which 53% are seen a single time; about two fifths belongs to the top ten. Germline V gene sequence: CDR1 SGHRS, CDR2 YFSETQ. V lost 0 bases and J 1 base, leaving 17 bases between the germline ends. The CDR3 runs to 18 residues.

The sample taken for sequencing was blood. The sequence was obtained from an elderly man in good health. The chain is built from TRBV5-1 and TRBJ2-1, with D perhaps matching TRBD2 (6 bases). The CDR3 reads CASSLVWTTLGSYNEQFF. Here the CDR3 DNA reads TGCGCCAGCAGCTTGGTCTGGACTACTCTAGGGTCCTACAATGAGCAGTTCTTC.